Listed below are T cell receptor beta chains from one sample, sequenced in a study of blood T cell repertoires in COVID-19. Measured with immunoSEQ multiplex PCR; TCRdb has only the in-frame clones, and not every one. There are 190,000 or so clones in the sample; 70% to 85% occur only once, and 6.5% to 7% lies in the top ten. Sequencing was performed on peripheral blood. The receptors shown here come from a human donor with acute or convalescent COVID-19. The donor label of this sample is uncertain. The CDR3 runs from the conserved cysteine through the conserved F or W. The order of the fields is J gene, clone size, V gene, D gene, CDR3 DNA, CDR3 protein. D genes are given only for firm matches. Size is stated for part of the rows, as once, few or many counts, or as a class when the clone is expanded.

TRBJ2-1,NA,TRBV6-5,TRBD1,TGTGCCAGCAGAGGACAGGGTCGCAATGAGCAGTTCTTC,CASRGQGRNEQFF
TRBJ2-7,NA,TRBV19,NA,TGTGCCAGTAGTATCGAACTGGGGGGCTCCTACGAGCAGTACTTC,CASSIELGGSYEQYF
TRBJ1-3,NA,TRBV30,NA,TGTGCCTGGAGTGAATTAGGGGGTAGAAACACCATATATTTT,CAWSELGGRNTIYF
TRBJ1-2,NA,TRBV18,NA,TGTGCCAGCTCACTCCTCCTTAACTATGGCTACACCTTC,CASSLLLNYGYTF
TRBJ1-5,few,TRBV15,TRBD1,TGTGCCACCAGCACAGGACAGGGAGGTTCACAGCCCCAGCATTTT,CATSTGQGGSQPQHF
TRBJ2-1,NA,TRBV6-2/TRBV6-3,NA,TGTGCCAGCAGTTCCCCTCGTGGCCTCTACAATGAGCAGTTCTTC,CASSSPRGLYNEQFF
TRBJ2-7,NA,TRBV9,TRBD2,TGTGCCAGCAGCGTAGTGGGGACTAGCGCCGAGCAGTACTTC,CASSVVGTSAEQYF
TRBJ2-3,NA,TRBV7-9,NA,TGTGCCAGCAGCTTAGATGCGACAGATACGCAGTATTTT,CASSLDATDTQYF
TRBJ2-3,few,TRBV10-3,TRBD1,TGTGCCATCAGTGGAACAGGGGGCTACCTATCAACTAGCACAGATACGCAGTATTTT,CAISGTGGYLSTSTDTQYF
TRBJ2-1,NA,TRBV12-3/TRBV12-4,TRBD2,TGTGCCAGCCGGACTAGCGGGAGATTACGGCAGTTCTTC,CASRTSGRLRQFF
TRBJ2-7,NA,TRBV7-9,TRBD1,TGTGCCAGCAGGCCCGGGACAGTCTCCTACGAGCAGTACTTC,CASRPGTVSYEQYF
TRBJ2-1,NA,TRBV12-5,TRBD2,TGTGCTAGTGGTCCCACCTCCGGGGCGGGGGGAGGCAATGAGCAGTTCTTC,CASGPTSGAGGGNEQFF
TRBJ1-2,NA,TRBV29-1,TRBD1,TGCAGCGTAACGGACAGGAGGCATGGCTACACCTTC,CSVTDRRHGYTF
TRBJ2-7,NA,TRBV5-1,NA,TGCGCCAGCAGCCCCACGGCTGGCGGTAGCTCCTACGAGCAGTACTTC,CASSPTAGGSSYEQYF
TRBJ1-3,NA,TRBV18,TRBD1,TGTGCCAGCTCACCACCGCCCGGGACAGTCCGAGTAGGAAACACCATATATTTT,CASSPPPGTVRVGNTIYF
TRBJ1-1,NA,TRBV29-1,NA,TGCAGCGTTGTTGACGGGCGGGGTTTTGGGACTGAAGCTTTCTTT,CSVVDGRGFGTEAFF
TRBJ2-3,once,TRBV2,NA,TGTGCCAGCAGTGAACGTCTCACAGATACGCAGTATTTT,CASSERLTDTQYF
TRBJ2-7,NA,TRBV3-1/TRBV3-2,TRBD2,TGTGCCAGCAGCCAAGAGTGGAGCGGGAGGGGAGAGCAGTACTTC,CASSQEWSGRGEQYF
TRBJ2-1,once,TRBV7-2,TRBD2,TGTGCCAGCAGCCCCGGGACTAGCGGGACCAATGAGCAGTTCTTC,CASSPGTSGTNEQFF
TRBJ2-5,NA,TRBV28,NA,TGTGCCAGCAAAGAGGCCCTGGGTCTCCAAGAGACCCAGTACTTC,CASKEALGLQETQYF
TRBJ2-3,NA,TRBV9,TRBD2,TGTGCCAGCAGCGTAGGTAGCGGGAGGGCCCATCGCACAGATACGCAGTATTTT,CASSVGSGRAHRTDTQYF
TRBJ2-7,NA,TRBV6-5,TRBD1,TGTGCCAGCAGGCTTAGGACAGGGTCCTACGAGCAGTACTTC,CASRLRTGSYEQYF
TRBJ2-3,NA,TRBV7-6,TRBD2,TGTGCCAGCAGCCCGACGGGGGCGGGAGGTCGGACGCAGTATTTT,CASSPTGAGGRTQYF
TRBJ2-7,NA,TRBV30,TRBD2,TGTGCCTGGAACGGAGCGGGAGGAGGTCGGTACGAGCAGTACTTC,CAWNGAGGGRYEQYF
TRBJ1-2,NA,TRBV6-5,NA,TGTGCCAGCAGTTACACAGGGAACTATGGCTACACCTTC,CASSYTGNYGYTF
TRBJ1-3,NA,TRBV11-2,NA,TGTGCCAGCACCCTAAGGCCCGACAACTCTGGAAACACCATATATTTT,CASTLRPDNSGNTIYF
TRBJ2-7,NA,TRBV19,TRBD1,TGTGCCAGTAGTATAGCCGGACAGGGCGCTGTGTACGAGCAGTACTTC,CASSIAGQGAVYEQYF
TRBJ1-1,NA,TRBV10-1,NA,TGCGCCAGCAGTGATCAGTTGAACACTGAAGCTTTCTTT,CASSDQLNTEAFF
TRBJ2-6,NA,TRBV4-1,TRBD1,TGCGCCAGCAGCCAAGAAAGCACAGGGGGCACTGGGGCCAACGTCCTGACTTTC,CASSQESTGGTGANVLTF
TRBJ1-6,NA,TRBV3-1/TRBV3-2,TRBD1,TGTGCCAGCAGCCCACAGGGGGCAGATAATTCACCCCTCCACTTT,CASSPQGADNSPLHF
TRBJ2-1,NA,TRBV24-1,TRBD2,TGTGCCACCAGTGATCCACCCGGGACTAGCGCCTACAATGAGCAGTTCTTC,CATSDPPGTSAYNEQFF
TRBJ1-2,NA,TRBV19,TRBD1,TGTGCCAGTAGTTTTGGACAGGGGGGCAACTATGGCTACACCTTC,CASSFGQGGNYGYTF
TRBJ2-3,once,TRBV5-4,NA,TGTGCCAGCAGCTTGAAACCAGGGGCAGATACGCAGTATTTT,CASSLKPGADTQYF
TRBJ2-7,NA,TRBV27,TRBD1,TGTGCCAGCAGTGCGCGGACAGGGGCCTACGAGCAGTACTTC,CASSARTGAYEQYF
TRBJ2-7,NA,TRBV30,NA,TGTGCCTGGAGTGTGGGTCGGGGTGCCTACGAGCAGTACTTC,CAWSVGRGAYEQYF
TRBJ1-3,NA,TRBV7-2,NA,TGTGCCAGCAGCTTAGCGCCCGGGGGGTCTGGAAACACCATATATTTT,CASSLAPGGSGNTIYF
TRBJ2-3,NA,TRBV19,NA,TGTGCCAGTAGTATGGGTCCCCTCCGCGACAGTACGCAGTATTTT,CASSMGPLRDSTQYF
TRBJ2-2,NA,TRBV6-2/TRBV6-3,NA,TGTGCCAGCAGTTACTCCGGGACAATCACCGGGGAGCTGTTTTTT,CASSYSGTITGELFF
TRBJ2-7,NA,TRBV30,TRBD2,TGTGCCTGGGCCCCGTTTGGGGGAGGGAAGGACGAGCAGTACTTC,CAWAPFGGGKDEQYF
TRBJ2-1,NA,TRBV7-3,NA,TGTGCCAGCAGCCCGCCGTGGCCGGCTAGCGAGAATGAGCAGTTCTTC,CASSPPWPASENEQFF
TRBJ1-5,NA,TRBV4-1,NA,TGCGCCAGCAGCCAAGGGGGCCCCTTCAAGGACCAGCATTTT,CASSQGGPFKDQHF
TRBJ2-3,NA,TRBV5-1,NA,TGCGCCAGCAGCTTGGCCCGGACTGTCACACCTAGCACAGATACGCAGTATTTT,CASSLARTVTPSTDTQYF
TRBJ2-1,NA,TRBV19,TRBD2,TGTGCCAGTAGTGTCACTAGCGGGAGTAATGAGCAGTTCTTC,CASSVTSGSNEQFF
TRBJ2-2,NA,TRBV7-9,NA,TGTGCCAGCAGCTATCCCCGGGGAGGCAGCACCGGGGAGCTGTTTTTT,CASSYPRGGSTGELFF
TRBJ2-1,NA,TRBV10-3,TRBD2,TGTGCCATCACCCCGGGACTAGCTAGCAATGAGCAGTTCTTC,CAITPGLASNEQFF
TRBJ1-4,NA,TRBV28,NA,TGTGCCAGCAGCCCTAGTGCAACTAATGAAAAACTGTTTTTT,CASSPSATNEKLFF
TRBJ2-2,NA,TRBV12-5,NA,TGTGCTAGTGGTTTGGGTCTCCTCACAGGGTCCGGGGAGCTGTTTTTT,CASGLGLLTGSGELFF
TRBJ2-3,NA,TRBV7-2,NA,TGTGCCAGCAGCTTAGTAGGGTTTAGCGCCAGGGATACGCAGTATTTT,CASSLVGFSARDTQYF